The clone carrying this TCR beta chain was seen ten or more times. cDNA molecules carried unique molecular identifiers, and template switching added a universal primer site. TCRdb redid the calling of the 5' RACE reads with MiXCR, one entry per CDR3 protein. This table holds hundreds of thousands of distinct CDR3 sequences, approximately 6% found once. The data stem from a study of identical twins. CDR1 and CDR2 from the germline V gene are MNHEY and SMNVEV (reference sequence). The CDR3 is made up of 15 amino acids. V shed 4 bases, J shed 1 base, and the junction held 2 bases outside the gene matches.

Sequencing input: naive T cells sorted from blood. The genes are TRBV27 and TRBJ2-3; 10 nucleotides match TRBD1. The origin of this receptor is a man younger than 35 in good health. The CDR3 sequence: CASSSGTGGTDTQYF. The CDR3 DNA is TGTGCCAGCAGTTCTGGGACAGGGGGCACAGATACGCAGTATTTT.